A selection of T cell receptor beta chains follows, all from one sample in a study of T-cell memory formation after mild COVID-19. MiXCR, run by TCRdb on the 5' RACE reads, gives a single entry per CDR3 protein. This table holds over 500,000 distinct CDR3 sequences, 17% found once. Sequenced material: PBMCs or a T cell subset sorted from them (not recorded which). The receptors come from an adult woman who had mild COVID-19 (a few samples of this study predate the infection). Cell type and time point are not known. Both conserved end residues are part of each CDR3. A D gene is named only where the DNA matches it firmly. A clone size is listed for some rows: how often the clone was seen (once, few, many), or a class if it is expanded.

J | V | D | size | CDR3 | DNA
TRBJ1-2 | TRBV9 | - | few | CASSSRTDRHGYTF | TGTGCCAGCAGCTCGCGGACAGATAGACATGGCTACACCTTC
TRBJ2-2 | TRBV25-1 | TRBD1 | few | CASSDSTGGNTGELFF | TGTGCCAGCAGTGACTCAACAGGGGGGAACACCGGGGAGCTGTTTTTT
TRBJ2-2 | TRBV20-1 | TRBD1 | few | CSAHRGSSTGELFF | TGCAGTGCTCACAGGGGTAGCAGTACCGGGGAGCTGTTTTTT
TRBJ2-3 | TRBV24-1 | - | few | CATSDLPDTQYF | TGTGCCACCAGTGATCTCCCAGATACGCAGTATTTT
TRBJ2-1 | TRBV3-1 | TRBD1 | - | CASSQPGQGAYEQFF | TGTGCCAGCAGCCAACCCGGACAGGGGGCCTATGAGCAGTTCTTC
TRBJ1-1 | TRBV18 | - | - | CASSPLKGVYTEAFF | TGTGCCAGCTCACCACTCAAGGGGGTCTACACTGAAGCTTTCTTT
TRBJ2-3 | TRBV10-3 | - | few | CAISGIAEGNTQYF | TGTGCCATCAGTGGTATAGCGGAGGGGAATACGCAGTATTTT
TRBJ1-4 | TRBV7-3 | - | - | CASSPSGAGYEKLFF | TGTGCCAGCAGCCCCTCGGGGGCAGGGTATGAAAAACTGTTTTTT
TRBJ1-1 | TRBV29-1 | TRBD1 | few | CSVKLGTGTTEAFF | TGCAGCGTGAAACTGGGGACAGGGACCACTGAAGCTTTCTTT
TRBJ2-3 | TRBV7-9 | - | few | CASSLYVLWGSDTQYF | TGTGCCAGCAGCTTATATGTGCTATGGGGGTCGGATACGCAGTATTTT
TRBJ2-4 | TRBV4-2 | - | - | CASSQDRGPDIQYF | TGTGCCAGCAGCCAAGATAGGGGCCCGGACATTCAGTACTTC
TRBJ2-7 | TRBV6-5 | TRBD2 | - | CASRPTSGNYEQYF | TGTGCCAGCAGACCGACTAGCGGGAACTACGAGCAGTACTTC
TRBJ2-7 | TRBV6-5 | TRBD2 | few | CASSLSGGDGEQYF | TGTGCCAGCAGTTTGTCGGGAGGCGACGGAGAGCAGTACTTC
TRBJ1-2 | TRBV12-3/TRBV12-4 | TRBD1 | few | CASSSTGSNYGYTF | TGTGCCAGCAGTTCGACAGGGTCGAACTATGGCTACACCTTC
TRBJ2-1 | TRBV27 | - | few | CASSILGHGRSYNEQFF | TGTGCCAGCAGTATCTTAGGACACGGTAGATCCTACAATGAGCAGTTCTTC
TRBJ2-2 | TRBV5-5 | - | - | CASSLADFHTGELFF | TGTGCCAGCAGCTTGGCCGACTTCCACACCGGGGAGCTGTTTTTT
TRBJ2-2 | TRBV7-3 | - | few | CASSLTLYPGELFF | TGTGCCAGCAGCTTAACGTTGTATCCCGGGGAGCTGTTTTTT
TRBJ2-2 | TRBV6-6 | TRBD1 | few | CASSYGDRRTGELFF | TGTGCCAGCAGTTACGGGGACAGGCGAACCGGGGAGCTGTTTTTT
TRBJ2-7 | TRBV5-1 | TRBD1 | many | CASSLGTGGPYEQYF | TGCGCCAGCAGCTTGGGGACAGGGGGCCCCTACGAGCAGTACTTC
TRBJ2-3 | TRBV7-2 | - | few | CASSFQGGSGTSTDTQYF | TGTGCCAGCAGCTTCCAGGGGGGGAGCGGGACCAGCACAGATACGCAGTATTTT
TRBJ2-7 | TRBV4-1 | TRBD1 | - | CASSQDRRTGLINEQYF | TGCGCCAGCAGCCAAGATAGGAGGACAGGGCTAATCAACGAGCAGTACTTC
TRBJ2-7 | TRBV7-6 | - | few | CASSLADQGIYEQYF | TGTGCCAGCAGCTTAGCCGATCAGGGGATCTACGAGCAGTACTTC
TRBJ2-1 | TRBV5-1 | - | many | CASSSDLSSYNEQFF | TGTGCCAGCAGCTCGGACCTCAGCTCCTACAATGAGCAGTTCTTC
TRBJ2-2 | TRBV7-3 | TRBD2 | few | CASSPAGAGGLNPGELFF | TGTGCCAGCAGCCCCGCCGGGGCGGGAGGATTGAACCCCGGGGAGCTGTTTTTT
TRBJ1-5 | TRBV12-3/TRBV12-4 | TRBD1 | - | CASSDQQGQPQHF | TGTGCCAGCAGTGACCAACAGGGGCAGCCCCAGCATTTT
TRBJ2-1 | TRBV7-9 | - | few | CASSFRREQFF | TGTGCCAGCAGCTTCCGGAGGGAGCAGTTCTTC
TRBJ2-2 | TRBV4-3 | TRBD2 | few | CASSQDFPREVPTGELFF | TGCGCCAGCAGCCAAGACTTCCCCCGGGAGGTACCGACCGGGGAGCTGTTTTTT
TRBJ2-3 | TRBV30 | TRBD2 | - | CAWSRAGGPDTQYF | TGTGCCTGGAGCCGAGCGGGAGGGCCAGATACGCAGTATTTT
TRBJ2-7 | TRBV9 | TRBD2 | - | CASSQTSGGASEQYF | TGTGCCAGCAGCCAGACTAGCGGGGGGGCGTCCGAGCAGTACTTC
TRBJ2-3 | TRBV7-9 | - | - | CASSGDFGVYTDTQYF | TGTGCCAGCAGCGGGGACTTCGGGGTATACACAGATACGCAGTATTTT
TRBJ2-3 | TRBV12-3/TRBV12-4 | TRBD2 | many | CASSWGLAAGTDTQYF | TGTGCCAGCAGTTGGGGACTAGCGGCGGGCACAGATACGCAGTATTTT
TRBJ1-5 | TRBV19 | - | - | CASSIGGFNQPQHF | TGTGCCAGTAGTATAGGAGGCTTTAATCAGCCCCAGCATTTT
TRBJ2-1 | TRBV6-5 | - | many | CASSYEGSSYNEQFF | TGTGCCAGCAGTTACGAAGGGAGCTCCTACAATGAGCAGTTCTTC
TRBJ1-1 | TRBV2 | - | - | CASSVGELRGTEAFF | TGTGCCAGCAGTGTAGGGGAATTGAGGGGTACTGAAGCTTTCTTT
TRBJ2-1 | TRBV5-4 | TRBD2 | few | CASRTMGLAGGYEQFF | TGTGCCAGCAGGACAATGGGTCTAGCGGGAGGGTATGAGCAGTTCTTC
TRBJ2-1 | TRBV11-2 | - | - | CASSIEGLSNNEQFF | TGTGCCAGCAGCATAGAGGGACTTAGCAACAATGAGCAGTTCTTC
TRBJ2-1 | TRBV7-2 | TRBD2 | - | CASSWTSGSYEQFF | TGTGCCAGCAGTTGGACTAGCGGGAGCTATGAGCAGTTCTTC
TRBJ1-3 | TRBV12-1 | - | few | CASSSRGPGNTIYF | TGTGCCAGCAGCTCCCGGGGACCGGGAAACACCATATATTTT
TRBJ1-6 | TRBV20-1 | - | - | CSARERTNSPLHF | TGCAGTGCTAGAGAGAGAACTAATTCACCCCTCCACTTT
TRBJ1-1 | TRBV29-1 | TRBD1 | few | CSVDRDSMNTEAFF | TGCAGCGTAGACCGGGACAGCATGAACACTGAAGCTTTCTTT
TRBJ2-7 | TRBV7-9 | - | - | CASSLTPGEQYF | TGTGCCAGCAGCCTCACTCCAGGCGAGCAGTACTTC
TRBJ2-1 | TRBV12-3/TRBV12-4 | TRBD2 | - | CASILTSGGNEQFF | TGTGCCAGCATCTTGACTAGCGGGGGAAATGAGCAGTTCTTC